This TCR beta chain is drawn from a study of T cell repertoires in ileal Crohn's disease. The table lists this clone with a few counts. V lost 4 bases and J lost 7, with 19 bases in between. This CDR3 has 15 residues. CDR1 and CDR2 from the germline V gene are MNHEY and SVGAGI. The table came from immunoSEQ multiplex PCR; TCRdb's copy has only in-frame clones and leaves some out. The table records 6,000 to 8,000 clones, approximately 92% of them present only once. The sample consisted of ileal tissue. The rearrangement uses TRBV6-5 and TRBJ1-1, with D perhaps matching TRBD1 (6 bases). The receptor was derived from an adult with Crohn's disease. The CDR3 region is CASSSSPDRPHEAFF. The CDR3 DNA reads as TGTGCCAGCAGTTCATCCCCCGACAGGCCCCATGAAGCTTTCTTT.